Presented here are 9 T cell receptor beta chains from one specimen sequenced in a study of shared clonotypes between healthy human individuals. Method: immunoSEQ multiplex PCR; TCRdb's copy keeps in-frame clones and lacks some. The sample consists of approximately 980,000 clones, approximately 76% of them appearing once. Sequencing used memory CD4+ T cells sorted from blood. Subset indicated: CD45RA-negative fraction. The receptors originated from a man aged 18 to 35 in good health.

The chain employs TRBV2 and TRBJ1-6; D is undetermined. The CDR3 loop spans 16 amino acids. Germline values: CDR1 SNHLY, CDR2 FYNNEI. Trimming removed 4 bases from V and 6 bases from J, with 16 bases in between. The DNA for the CDR3 is TGTGCCAGCAGTGGCTCTCTAGGTCCTCTTAATTCACCCCTCCACTTT. This gives the protein CASSGSLGPLNSPLHF.

The chain has TRBV2 and TRBJ2-7, with D possibly TRBD1 on 5 matching bases. Germline CDR1 and CDR2: SNHLY and FYNNEI. This CDR3 is built from 14 residues. The V end lost 7 bases, the J end lost 4 bases, and 17 bases lay between the germline ends. CDR3 region: CASKVESGIYEQYF. The CDR3 nucleotides are TGTGCCAGCAAAGTAGAATCAGGGATATACGAGCAGTACTTC. The entire variable domain, with the rest obtained from reference TRBV2 and TRBJ2-7, is as follows: EPEVTQTPSHQVTQMGQEVILRCVPISNHLYFYWYRQILGQKVEFLVSFYNNEISEKSEIFDDQFSVERPDGSNFTLKIRSTKLEDSAMYFCASKVESGIYEQYFGPGTRLTVT.

This clone was picked up a small number of times. The V gene is TRBV5-1, the J gene TRBJ2-1; D is possibly TRBD1 (5 bases). Trimming cost V 1 base and J 2 bases, with 7 bases left between them. The CDR3 is made up of 14 amino acids. Germline CDR1 is SGHRS and CDR2 is YFSETQ. CDR3 coding DNA: TGCGCCAGCAGCTTGCAGGGTCCCTACAATGAGCAGTTCTTC. Residues: CASSLQGPYNEQFF.

V and J are TRBV29-1 and TRBJ1-1, with 8 bases lining up with TRBD1. Trimming at V came to 6 bases and at J to 4 bases, leaving 10 bases not matched to a gene. CDR1 and CDR2 from the germline V gene are SQVTM and ANQGSEA. CDR3 length equals 14 residues. The CDR3 DNA reads TGCAGCGTACTCAGACAGGGGATTGGCACTGAAGCTTTCTTT. Its protein product is CSVLRQGIGTEAFF.

The genes are TRBV28 and TRBJ2-7; D is ambiguous. This CDR3 contains 14 residues. Trimming cost V 2 bases and J 6 bases, with 14 bases left between them. Germline V gives CDR1 MDHEN, CDR2 SYDVKM. Here the CDR3 DNA reads TGTGCCAGCAGTTTAAAGATGCGTATCCTCGAGCAGTACTTC. This sequence encodes CASSLKMRILEQYF.

The V gene is TRBV18, the J gene TRBJ1-1; D ambiguous. Trimming cost V 2 bases and J 11 bases, with 15 bases left between them. This CDR3 spans 13 amino acids. Germline CDR1 is KGHSH and CDR2 is LQKENI. CDR3 in amino acids: CASSPSQALEAFF. Here the CDR3 DNA reads TGTGCCAGCTCACCAAGCCAAGCACTTGAGGCTTTCTTT. The variable domain in full, completed from reference TRBV18 and TRBJ1-1, reads NAGVMQNPRHLVRRRGQEARLRCSPMKGHSHVYWYRQLPEEGLKFMVYLQKENIIDESGMPKERFSAEFPKEGPSILRIQQVVRGDSAAYFCASSPSQALEAFFGQGTRLTVV.

Note on this clone: This sample includes further DNA sequences coding for the same CDR3. The chain joins TRBV9 to TRBJ2-7; D may correspond to TRBD1 or TRBD2 (5 bases each). The V end was cut by 0 bases, the J end by 0 bases, with 7 bases between. Germline CDR1 is SGDLS and CDR2 is YYNGEE. CDR3 length: 14 amino acids. DNA for the CDR3: TGTGCCAGCAGCGTAGGGGGGAACTCCTACGAGCAGTACTTC. Its translation: CASSVGGNSYEQYF.

The chain links TRBV29-1 to TRBJ2-3; a weak D match, TRBD2 (5 bases). CDR3 length: 12 residues. With 3 bases removed from V and 1 base from J, the gap between germline ends came to 5 bases. Per the germline V gene, CDR1 is SQVTM and CDR2 is ANQGSEA. CDR3 nucleotide sequence: TGCAGCGTTGAGAGGGGCACAGATACGCAGTATTTT. Encoded protein: CSVERGTDTQYF.

This chain uses TRBV7-9 with TRBJ2-5; TRBD1 might be the D (6 bases). With 2 bases removed from V and 1 base from J, the gap between germline ends came to 17 bases. The germline V gene has CDR1 SEHNR and CDR2 FQNEAQ (reference sequence). CDR3 size: 17 residues. CDR3: CASSLFGRGQGQETQYF. DNA of the CDR3: TGTGCCAGCAGCTTATTCGGCAGGGGTCAGGGCCAAGAGACCCAGTACTTC. The variable domain in full, completed from reference TRBV7-9 and TRBJ2-5, reads DTGVSQNPRHKITKRGQNVTFRCDPISEHNRLYWYRQTLGQGPEFLTYFQNEAQLEKSRLLSDRFSAERPKGSFSTLEIQRTEQGDSAMYLCASSLFGRGQGQETQYFGPGTRLLVL.